This entry features one TCR beta chain sequence. Its specificity is unknown. The sample is drawn from a study of cytomegalovirus exposure and HLA in healthy donors. Study findings and constraints: A reported reduction in N-insertions relative to the approximately 670-donor mean was seen in an Asian-associated ancestry cluster in a later analysis. Analyzed later, most CMV-associated TCR beta chains appeared HLA-restricted. Later on, an analysis found that several of the most significant clusters appeared to be linked to common viral pathogens, which included parvovirus B19.

V lost 5 bases to trimming and J lost 4 bases, with 20 bases between them. Germline-derived CDR1 and CDR2 are SGHAT and FQNNGV. This CDR3 contains 16 residues. It was with 60 Vbeta and 13 Jbeta primers that the PCR ran. Assay used: immunoSEQ multiplex PCR; TCRdb lists only in-frame clones, some missing. The data hold roughly 130,000 clones, with roughly 83% observed a single time. V and J are TRBV11-2 and TRBJ1-2; D is uncertain. Sequencing input: PBMCs. The clonotype comes from a female donor in good health and CMV-seronegative. The CDR3 here is CASSAPRLGVGYGYTF. For the CDR3, the DNA is TGTGCCAGCAGCGCCCCTCGTCTCGGGGTCGGCTATGGCTACACCTTC.